These 2 T cell receptor beta chains originate from one sample sequenced in a study of identical twins. TCRdb independently ran MiXCR on the 5' RACE reads; one entry per CDR3 protein. The table includes about 810,000 distinct CDR3 sequences, roughly 12% detected once. The sample also formed part of further work on yellow fever vaccine responses in identical twins.

The sample was PBMCs. The receptors derive from a woman in her late teens or twenties in good health.

The chain employs TRBV20-1 and TRBJ1-4; D is undetermined. CDR3 length equals 11 residues. Germline lookup yields CDR1 DFQATT and CDR2 SNEGSKA (reference sequence). CDR3 nucleotides: TGCAGCGGCGGGAAAGGTGAAAAACTGTTTTTT. It is translated as CSGGKGEKLFF.

The chain uses TRBV20-1 and TRBJ1-5; D is unresolved. V gave up 5 bases and J gave up 2 bases, with 13 bases separating them. Germline assignment: CDR1 DFQATT and CDR2 SNEGSKA (reference sequence). This CDR3 is 14 amino acids long. CDR3 sequence reads: CSAAEGGGNQPQHF. The DNA of the CDR3 is TGCAGTGCTGCGGAGGGTGGAGGCAATCAGCCCCAGCATTTT.